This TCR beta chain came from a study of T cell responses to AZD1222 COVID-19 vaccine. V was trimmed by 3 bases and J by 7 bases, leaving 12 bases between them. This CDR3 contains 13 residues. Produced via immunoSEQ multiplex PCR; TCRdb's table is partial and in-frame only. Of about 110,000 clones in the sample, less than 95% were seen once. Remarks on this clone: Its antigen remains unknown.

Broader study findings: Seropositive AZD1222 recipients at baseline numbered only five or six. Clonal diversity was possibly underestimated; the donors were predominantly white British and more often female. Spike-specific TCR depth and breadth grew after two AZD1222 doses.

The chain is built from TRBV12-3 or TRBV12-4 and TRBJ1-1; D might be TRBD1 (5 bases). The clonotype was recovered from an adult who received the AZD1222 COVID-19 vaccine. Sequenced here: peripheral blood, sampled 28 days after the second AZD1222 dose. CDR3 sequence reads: CASSFSGHLEAFF. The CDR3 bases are TGTGCCAGCAGTTTCTCAGGACACCTTGAAGCTTTCTTT.